The 28 T cell receptor beta chains below were found in one sample sequenced in a study of cytotoxic CD8 clonotypes in ibrutinib-treated CLL. The repertoire was sequenced with immunoSEQ multiplex PCR; TCRdb's copy has only in-frame clones and lacks some. The data show more than 300,000 clones, with around four fifths seen just once and 6.7% held by the top ten. Sequencing used PBMCs, obtained before ibrutinib treatment. Receptors originate from a human donor with chronic lymphocytic leukemia.

This rearrangement joins TRBV19 to TRBJ1-4; D is uncertain. The V and J ends lost 7 bases and 0 bases respectively, with 12 bases between them. The CDR3 is 15 residues long. Germline-derived CDR1 and CDR2 are LNHDA and SQIVND (reference sequence). The chain's CDR3 is CASIPPRPTNEKLFF. Written as DNA, the CDR3 is TGTGCCAGTATCCCCCCCAGGCCAACTAATGAAAAACTGTTTTTT.

This clone was recorded a few times. The gene calls are TRBV28 and TRBJ1-3; D remains ambiguous. Germline values: CDR1 MDHEN, CDR2 SYDVKM. This CDR3 is 13 amino acids long. Trimming took 5 bases from V and 8 from J, leaving 13 bases between them. The CDR3 reads CASSRFRVDTIYF. The CDR3, as DNA: TGTGCCAGCAGTCGCTTTCGGGTGGACACCATATATTTT.

This rearrangement joins TRBV19 to TRBJ1-2, with a possible D match to TRBD1 (6 bases). The CDR3 has 15 residues. Trimming left V 5 bases short and J 3 bases short, with 16 bases between. Germline V lookup: CDR1 LNHDA, CDR2 SQIVND (reference sequence). The CDR3 DNA reads as TGTGCCAGTAGTTCCCAGACAGGAGGGGACTATGGCTACACCTTC. It translates to CASSSQTGGDYGYTF.

The chain recombines TRBV7-6 with TRBJ2-5, with D uncertain. Germline loops: CDR1 SGHVS, CDR2 FNYEAQ. V lost 8 bases and J lost 2, with 9 bases in between. This CDR3 has 12 amino acids. The CDR3 sequence is CASSGLQETQYF. The CDR3 region has the DNA TGTGCCAGCTCGGGCCTACAAGAGACCCAGTACTTC.

The chain carries TRBV19 and TRBJ2-1; 8 bases map to TRBD1. The CDR3 covers 16 residues. Germline V gene lookup returns CDR1 LNHDA and CDR2 SQIVND (reference sequence). J was trimmed by 2 bases and V by 6 bases; bases with no gene match: 9. This chain's CDR3 is CASSQGGQEAYNEQFF. Written as DNA, the CDR3 is TGTGCCAGTAGCCAAGGGGGACAGGAAGCCTACAATGAGCAGTTCTTC.

The J gene is TRBJ2-5, the V gene TRBV13, with TRBD2 identical over 7 bases. Germline loops: CDR1 PRHDT, CDR2 FYEKMQ (reference sequence). Germline trimming cut 5 bases from V and 5 bases from J; bases unmatched to any gene: 5. The CDR3 contains 13 residues. Written as DNA, the CDR3 is TGTGCCAGCAGCCTCCCCGGGGGGGAGACCCAGTACTTC. This gives the protein CASSLPGGETQYF.

The chain employs TRBV6-6 and TRBJ2-7, with 7 bases matching TRBD2. The CDR3 is 15 amino acids. Germline CDR1 is MNHNY and CDR2 is SVGAGI (reference sequence). V trimming: 3 bases; J trimming: 3 bases; junction bases outside the gene matches: 8. The CDR3: CASSYPSREGYEQYF. The CDR3 coding sequence is TGTGCCAGCAGTTATCCGAGCAGGGAGGGCTACGAGCAGTACTTC.

This chain joins TRBV15 and TRBJ2-7, with D possibly matching TRBD1 (6 bases). CDR3 length: 15 amino acids. V dropped 1 base and J dropped 2 bases, with 12 bases sitting between them. Germline V gene data show CDR1 as LNHNV and CDR2 as YYDKDF (reference sequence). The CDR3 bases are TGTGCCACCAGCAGAGGCCAGGGGCCGGCCTACGAGCAGTACTTC. It yields the protein CATSRGQGPAYEQYF.

The genes are TRBV4-2 and TRBJ1-3, with a weak D call TRBD1 (5 bases). The V end was cut by 0 bases, the J end by 0 bases, with 9 bases between. This CDR3 contains 16 residues. The V gene's germline CDR1 is LGHNA and CDR2 YNFKEQ. CDR3 DNA: TGTGCCAGCAGCCAAGATCAAACAGGCTCTGGAAACACCATATATTTT. It is translated as CASSQDQTGSGNTIYF.

The chain combines TRBV2 with TRBJ2-7, with D perhaps matching TRBD2 (5 bases). The CDR3 is 13 residues long. The germline V gene has CDR1 SNHLY and CDR2 FYNNEI. V lost 4 bases and J lost 4, with 11 bases in between. The CDR3 DNA follows: TGTGCCAGCAGTGTCCGGGGAACTTACGAGCAGTACTTC. Its protein is CASSVRGTYEQYF.

The chain carries TRBV27 and TRBJ2-3; 9 bases line up with TRBD1. The germline gives CDR1 MNHEY, CDR2 SMNVEV (reference sequence). This CDR3 has 14 amino acids. J lost 5 bases, V lost 6 bases, and 6 bases had no gene match. The CDR3 protein is CASRTGGLVDTQYF. CDR3 DNA: TGTGCCAGCAGAACAGGGGGCTTAGTAGATACGCAGTATTTT.

This clone was recorded at least ten times. The rearrangement joins TRBV6-5 to TRBJ2-3, with no clear D. The V end was cut by 3 bases, the J end by 2 bases, with 15 bases between. The germline V gene encodes CDR1 MNHEY and CDR2 SVGAGI. This CDR3 contains 16 residues. The CDR3 is CASSYSTPPVTDTQYF. The CDR3 bases are TGTGCCAGCAGTTATTCGACACCTCCTGTCACAGATACGCAGTATTTT.

V is TRBV6-5 and J is TRBJ2-3, with unresolved D. The length of the CDR3 is 13 residues. Germline-derived CDR1 and CDR2 are MNHEY and SVGAGI. V was trimmed by 4 bases and J by 2 bases, leaving 7 bases between them. DNA of the CDR3: TGTGCCAGCAGTTCACAGTACACAGATACGCAGTATTTT. Translation gives CASSSQYTDTQYF.

The chain uses TRBV25-1 and TRBJ2-7; 9 bases align to TRBD1. Germline V gene data show CDR1 as MGHDK and CDR2 as SYGVNS. The ends lost 1 base at V and 4 bases at J; junction bases unmatched: 5. The CDR3 contains 15 residues. The CDR3 DNA sequence: TGTGCCAGCAGTGAATGGGGGACAGGGTCTTACGAGCAGTACTTC. Its protein product is CASSEWGTGSYEQYF.

The chain combines TRBV28 with TRBJ2-3; D gene unclear. V lost 5 bases and J lost 3, with 6 bases in between. Per germline, CDR1 MDHEN and CDR2 SYDVKM. The CDR3 is made up of 12 amino acids. CDR3 sequence reads: CASSGDTDTQYF. As DNA, the CDR3 is TGTGCCAGCAGTGGAGATACAGATACGCAGTATTTT. The variable domain in full, with the rest retrieved from reference TRBV28 and TRBJ2-3, is DVKVTQSSRYLVKRTGEKVFLECVQDMDHENMFWYRQDPGLGLRLIYFSYDVKMKEKGDIPEGYSVSREKKERFSLILESASTNQTSMYLCASSGDTDTQYFGPGTRLTVL.

This clone was observed a single time. This chain joins TRBV19 and TRBJ2-1; TRBD2 matches at 9 bases. With V trimmed by 1 base and J by 7 bases, 5 bases remained unmatched. The CDR3 length is 15 residues. Per the germline V gene, CDR1 is LNHDA and CDR2 is SQIVND (reference sequence). The CDR3 region is CASSIVSGSGNEQFF. CDR3 nucleotide sequence: TGTGCCAGTAGTATAGTTAGCGGGAGTGGGAATGAGCAGTTCTTC.

The rearrangement links TRBV2 to TRBJ2-1; TRBD2 might be the D (5 bases). Trimming cost V 6 bases and J 4 bases, with 19 bases left between them. Germline CDR1 SNHLY, CDR2 FYNNEI. The CDR3 covers 16 residues. CDR3 region: CASRDPRGQNYNEQFF. In nucleotides, the CDR3 is TGTGCCAGCAGGGACCCTCGAGGGCAGAATTACAATGAGCAGTTCTTC.

V is TRBV19 and J is TRBJ2-4; TRBD2 agrees at 8 bases. Trimming took 5 bases from V and 5 from J; bases not matched to a gene: 8. Germline V lookup: CDR1 LNHDA, CDR2 SQIVND (reference sequence). This CDR3 spans 15 amino acids. In DNA form, the CDR3 reads TGTGCCAGTAGTGTCCGACTAGCGTCCCAAAACATTCAGTACTTC. It yields the protein CASSVRLASQNIQYF.

CDR3 amino acids: CASRRTSGDSYTQYF. As DNA, the CDR3 is TGTGCCAGCAGAAGGACTAGCGGGGACAGCTATACGCAGTATTTT. The J gene is TRBJ2-3, the V gene TRBV19, with 12 bases matching TRBD2. The germline CDR1 and CDR2 sequences are LNHDA and SQIVND (reference sequence). The CDR3 has 15 residues. V dropped 9 bases and J dropped 7; count of bases not matched to a gene: 11. Variable domain in full (rest from reference TRBV19 and TRBJ2-3): DGGITQSPKYLFRKEGQNVTLSCEQNLNHDAMYWYRQDPGQGLRLIYYSQIVNDFQKGDIAEGYSVSREKKESFPLTVTSAQKNPTAFYLCASRRTSGDSYTQYFGPGTRLTVL.

The chain recombines TRBV28 with TRBJ1-1; D uncertain. V dropped 7 bases and J dropped 1 base, with 13 bases sitting between them. Germline CDR1 is MDHEN and CDR2 is SYDVKM. The CDR3 runs 14 residues. The CDR3 DNA reads as TGTGCCAGCATAGTAGGCGGACCGAACACTGAAGCTTTCTTT. Amino acids: CASIVGGPNTEAFF.

Only a few counts were recorded for this clone. Here the CDR3 DNA reads TGTGCCAGCAGCGTAGCTCAAGGTCCCGGGGAGCTGTTTTTT. The encoded protein is CASSVAQGPGELFF. The chain links TRBV9 to TRBJ2-2; D is unresolved. This CDR3 has 14 amino acids. V shed 0 bases and J shed 6 bases, with 9 bases lying between them. Germline V lookup: CDR1 SGDLS, CDR2 YYNGEE.

This chain joins TRBV28 and TRBJ2-3; D possibly corresponds to TRBD2 (5 bases). The ends were cut back, 7 bases at V and 5 bases at J, with 16 bases in the middle. This CDR3 spans 14 amino acids. CDR1 and CDR2 from the germline V gene are MDHEN and SYDVKM. The CDR3 coding sequence is TGTGCCAGCACCAAGATATTTCGGGAAGATACGCAGTATTTT. It yields the protein CASTKIFREDTQYF. The variable domain in full, with the rest retrieved from reference TRBV28 and TRBJ2-3, is DVKVTQSSRYLVKRTGEKVFLECVQDMDHENMFWYRQDPGLGLRLIYFSYDVKMKEKGDIPEGYSVSREKKERFSLILESASTNQTSMYLCASTKIFREDTQYFGPGTRLTVL.

This clone was detected only a few times. The chain employs TRBV19 and TRBJ1-1; D remains ambiguous. V lost 9 bases and J 1 base, leaving 15 bases between the germline ends. Germline CDR1 reads LNHDA; CDR2 reads SQIVND (reference sequence). This CDR3 contains 14 residues. CDR3 loop: CASKAWIGNTEAFF. The CDR3 DNA is TGTGCCAGCAAGGCATGGATCGGGAACACTGAAGCTTTCTTT.

The J gene is TRBJ2-7, the V gene TRBV13, with 7 bases lining up with TRBD1. V shed 5 bases, J shed 3 bases, and the junction held 7 bases outside the gene matches. The CDR3 loop spans 14 amino acids. Germline CDR1 and CDR2: PRHDT and FYEKMQ (reference sequence). CDR3 amino acids: CASSLYDRVYEQYF. The CDR3 nucleotides read TGTGCCAGCAGCCTCTATGACAGGGTCTACGAGCAGTACTTC. The whole variable domain, filled in from reference TRBV13 and TRBJ2-7, reads AAGVIQSPRHLIKEKRETATLKCYPIPRHDTVYWYQQGPGQDPQFLISFYEKMQSDKGSIPDRFSAQQFSDYHSELNMSSLELGDSALYFCASSLYDRVYEQYFGPGTRLTVT.

The rearrangement uses TRBV5-4 and TRBJ1-2; no reliable D call. Germline CDR1 and CDR2: SGHNT and YYREEE (reference sequence). The CDR3 has 15 amino acids. V lost 0 bases to trimming and J lost 3 bases, with 12 bases between them. In DNA form, the CDR3 reads TGTGCCAGCAGCTTGGATGTGGGTTTGGACTATGGCTACACCTTC. The encoded protein is CASSLDVGLDYGYTF.

This chain uses TRBV5-1 with TRBJ2-7, with TRBD1 identical over 9 bases. Looked up from germline, CDR1 is SGHRS and CDR2 is YFSETQ. The ends lost 3 bases at V and 10 bases at J; junction bases unmatched: 14. CDR3 length: 15 amino acids. CDR3 bases: TGCGCCAGCAGCTCTACATCCGGGACAGGGACTCCCCAGTACTTC. Translation gives CASSSTSGTGTPQYF.

The J gene is TRBJ2-1, the V gene TRBV6-1; 9 bases match TRBD2. Looked up from germline, CDR1 is MNHNS and CDR2 is SASEGT. The CDR3 runs 12 residues. Trimming took 8 bases from V and 6 from J; bases not matched to a gene: 2. Here the CDR3 reads CASAGGPNEQFF. Here the CDR3 DNA reads TGTGCCAGCGCGGGAGGGCCCAATGAGCAGTTCTTC.

V usage is TRBV29-1 and J usage is TRBJ2-3; possibly TRBD2 for D (7 bases). The V end was cut by 8 bases, the J end by 3 bases, with 15 bases between. This CDR3 is 13 amino acids long. Germline lookup yields CDR1 SQVTM and CDR2 ANQGSEA. The CDR3 sequence is CSLTRGGTDTQYF. The CDR3 DNA follows: TGCAGCCTCACCAGGGGAGGGACAGATACGCAGTATTTT.